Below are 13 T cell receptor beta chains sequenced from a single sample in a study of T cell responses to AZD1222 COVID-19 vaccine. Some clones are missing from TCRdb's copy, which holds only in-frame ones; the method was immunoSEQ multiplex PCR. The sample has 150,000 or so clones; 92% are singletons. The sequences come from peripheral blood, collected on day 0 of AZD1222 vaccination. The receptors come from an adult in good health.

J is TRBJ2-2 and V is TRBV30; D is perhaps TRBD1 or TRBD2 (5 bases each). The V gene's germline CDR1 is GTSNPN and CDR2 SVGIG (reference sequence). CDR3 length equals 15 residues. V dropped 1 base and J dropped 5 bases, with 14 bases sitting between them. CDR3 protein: CAWSEGTRETGELFF. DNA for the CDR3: TGTGCCTGGAGTGAAGGGACCAGAGAGACCGGGGAGCTGTTTTTT.

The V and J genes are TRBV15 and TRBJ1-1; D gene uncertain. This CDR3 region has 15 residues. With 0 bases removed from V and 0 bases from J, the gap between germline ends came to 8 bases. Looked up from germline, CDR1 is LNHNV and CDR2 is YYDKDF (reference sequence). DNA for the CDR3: TGTGCCACCAGCAGAGATGTGGGGATGAACACTGAAGCTTTCTTT. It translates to CATSRDVGMNTEAFF.

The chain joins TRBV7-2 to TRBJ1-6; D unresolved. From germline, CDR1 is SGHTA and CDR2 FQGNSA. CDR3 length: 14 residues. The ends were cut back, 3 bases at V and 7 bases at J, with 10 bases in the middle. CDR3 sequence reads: CASSFGPPNSPLHF. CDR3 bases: TGTGCCAGCAGCTTTGGGCCCCCGAATTCACCCCTCCACTTT.

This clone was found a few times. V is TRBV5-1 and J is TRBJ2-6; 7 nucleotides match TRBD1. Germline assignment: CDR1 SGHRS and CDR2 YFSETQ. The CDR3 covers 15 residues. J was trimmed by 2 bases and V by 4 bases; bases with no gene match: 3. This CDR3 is CASSPDRAGANVLTF. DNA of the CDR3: TGCGCCAGCAGCCCTGACAGGGCTGGGGCCAACGTCCTGACTTTC.

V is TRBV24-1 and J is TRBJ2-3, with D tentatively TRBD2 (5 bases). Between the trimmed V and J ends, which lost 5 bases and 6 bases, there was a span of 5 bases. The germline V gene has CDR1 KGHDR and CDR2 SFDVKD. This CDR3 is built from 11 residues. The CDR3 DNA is TGTGCCACCAGTGCGGGGGATACGCAGTATTTT. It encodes CATSAGDTQYF.

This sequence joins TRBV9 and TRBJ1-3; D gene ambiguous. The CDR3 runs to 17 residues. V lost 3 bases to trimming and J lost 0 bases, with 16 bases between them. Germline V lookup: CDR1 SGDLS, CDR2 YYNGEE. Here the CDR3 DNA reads TGTGCCAGCAGCGAATCGGGTTTCCTAAGCTCTGGAAACACCATATATTTT. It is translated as CASSESGFLSSGNTIYF.

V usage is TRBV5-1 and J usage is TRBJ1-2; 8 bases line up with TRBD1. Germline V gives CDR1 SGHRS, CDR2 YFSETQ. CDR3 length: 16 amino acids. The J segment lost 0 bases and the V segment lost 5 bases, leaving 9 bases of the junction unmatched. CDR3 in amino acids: CASRSGTGGPNYGYTF. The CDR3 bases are TGCGCCAGCAGATCCGGGACAGGTGGACCTAACTATGGCTACACCTTC. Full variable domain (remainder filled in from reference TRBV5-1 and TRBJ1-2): KAGVTQTPRYLIKTRGQQVTLSCSPISGHRSVSWYQQTPGQGLQFLFEYFSETQRNKGNFPGRFSGRQFSNSRSEMNVSTLELGDSALYLCASRSGTGGPNYGYTFGSGTRLTVV.

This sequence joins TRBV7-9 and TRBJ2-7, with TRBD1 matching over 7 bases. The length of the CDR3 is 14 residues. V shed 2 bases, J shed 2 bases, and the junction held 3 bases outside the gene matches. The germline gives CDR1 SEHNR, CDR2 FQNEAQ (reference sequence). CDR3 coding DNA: TGTGCCAGCAGCTTAAGGGGACAGACCTACGAGCAGTACTTC. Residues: CASSLRGQTYEQYF.

The CDR3 DNA sequence: TGTGCCAGCAGCTTGGGTACTAGCGGGAGAAGAGAGACCCAGTACTTC. This codes for CASSLGTSGRRETQYF. The chain couples TRBV7-8 to TRBJ2-5, with 11 bases identical to TRBD2. Germline loops: CDR1 SGHVS, CDR2 FQNEAQ. V shed 3 bases and J 4 bases; nucleotides not matched to a gene: 7. This CDR3 spans 16 amino acids.

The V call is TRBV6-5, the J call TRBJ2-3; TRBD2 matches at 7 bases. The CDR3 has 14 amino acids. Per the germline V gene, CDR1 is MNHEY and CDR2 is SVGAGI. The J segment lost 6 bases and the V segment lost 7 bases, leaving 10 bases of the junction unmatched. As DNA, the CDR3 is TGTGCCAGCATAGGGAGGAGCGGGACGGATACGCAGTATTTT. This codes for CASIGRSGTDTQYF.

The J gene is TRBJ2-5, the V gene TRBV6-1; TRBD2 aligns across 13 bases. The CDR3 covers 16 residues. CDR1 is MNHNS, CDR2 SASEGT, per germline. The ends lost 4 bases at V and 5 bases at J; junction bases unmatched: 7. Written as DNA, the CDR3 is TGTGCCAGCAGTGCACTAGCGGGAGGGGTGGGCGAGACCCAGTACTTC. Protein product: CASSALAGGVGETQYF.

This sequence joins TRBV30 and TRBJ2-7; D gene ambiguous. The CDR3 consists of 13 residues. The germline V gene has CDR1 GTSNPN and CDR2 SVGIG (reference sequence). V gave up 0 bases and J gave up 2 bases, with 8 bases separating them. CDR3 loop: CAWSVIRAYEQYF. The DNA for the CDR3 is TGTGCCTGGAGTGTGATCAGAGCCTACGAGCAGTACTTC.

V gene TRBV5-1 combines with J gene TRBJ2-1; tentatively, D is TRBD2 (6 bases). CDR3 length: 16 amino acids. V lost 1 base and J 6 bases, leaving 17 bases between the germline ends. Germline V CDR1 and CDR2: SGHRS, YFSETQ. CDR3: CASSLKFVGGPNEQFF. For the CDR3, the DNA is TGCGCCAGCAGCTTGAAGTTTGTTGGAGGGCCCAATGAGCAGTTCTTC. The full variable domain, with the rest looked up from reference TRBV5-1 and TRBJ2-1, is KAGVTQTPRYLIKTRGQQVTLSCSPISGHRSVSWYQQTPGQGLQFLFEYFSETQRNKGNFPGRFSGRQFSNSRSEMNVSTLELGDSALYLCASSLKFVGGPNEQFFGPGTRLTVL.